These T cell receptor beta chains were read from a single sample in a study of blood T cell repertoires in COVID-19. Profiling relied on immunoSEQ multiplex PCR, and the TCRdb table lists in-frame clones only, not all of them. The data show approximately 120,000 clones, around 83% seen once. The specimen sequenced was peripheral blood. These receptors were taken from a man between 60 and 70 years old with acute or convalescent COVID-19. CDR3s include the opening cysteine and the closing phenylalanine or tryptophan. A D gene is named only where the DNA matches it firmly. A row's size may be missing; if present it is once, few, many or a size class.

V,size,J,D,CDR3,DNA
TRBV28,NA,TRBJ1-2,NA,CASRWGPGQAGYGYTF,TGTGCCAGCCGTTGGGGTCCGGGCCAAGCAGGGTATGGCTACACCTTC
TRBV7-6,NA,TRBJ1-3,NA,CASSFLGRGASGNTIYF,TGTGCCAGCAGCTTTTTGGGCCGGGGGGCCTCTGGAAACACCATATATTTT
TRBV10-3,NA,TRBJ1-4,TRBD1,CAISKTGANEKLFF,TGTGCCATCAGCAAGACAGGGGCTAATGAAAAACTGTTTTTT
TRBV5-1,NA,TRBJ1-3,TRBD1,CASSLAGGKNTIYF,TGCGCCAGCAGCCTCGCAGGGGGCAAGAACACCATATATTTT
TRBV18,NA,TRBJ2-3,NA,CASSGGDTHRGTDTQYF,TGTGCCAGCTCAGGTGGGGACACTCACCGAGGCACAGATACGCAGTATTTT
TRBV4-1,NA,TRBJ2-3,TRBD1,CASSQGQGYTDTQYF,TGCGCCAGCAGCCAAGGACAGGGATACACAGATACGCAGTATTTT
TRBV5-1,NA,TRBJ1-1,NA,CASSLGWDTNTEAFF,TGCGCCAGCAGCCTGGGGTGGGACACTAACACTGAAGCTTTCTTT
TRBV7-9,NA,TRBJ2-7,NA,CASSPKSLGAGEQYF,TGTGCCAGCAGCCCTAAGAGTTTGGGGGCAGGGGAGCAGTACTTC
TRBV28,few,TRBJ1-6,NA,CASSSPRGVSGSPLHF,TGTGCCAGCAGTTCCCCCCGGGGAGTCAGCGGTTCACCCCTCCACTTT
TRBV4-2,NA,TRBJ1-2,TRBD1,CASSHTTGGDGYTF,TGTGCCAGCAGCCACACAACAGGGGGCGATGGCTACACCTTC
TRBV2,NA,TRBJ2-3,NA,CASSPGTSDTQYF,TGTGCCAGCAGTCCCGGGACTTCGGATACGCAGTATTTT
TRBV12-3/TRBV12-4,few,TRBJ1-4,NA,CASSPDVREKLFF,TGTGCCAGCAGTCCCGACGTGAGGGAAAAACTGTTTTTT
TRBV5-1,once,TRBJ2-7,TRBD1,CASSSRDRYYEQYF,TGCGCCAGCAGCTCCCGGGACAGGTACTACGAGCAGTACTTC
TRBV16,NA,TRBJ2-2,TRBD2,CASSPLAGGTGELFF,TGTGCCAGCAGTCCCCTAGCGGGAGGCACCGGGGAGCTGTTTTTT
TRBV9,NA,TRBJ1-5,TRBD1,CASSVSTGGGQPQHF,TGTGCCAGCAGCGTAAGTACAGGGGGCGGTCAGCCCCAGCATTTT
TRBV5-1,NA,TRBJ2-7,NA,CASSLESGGAYEQYF,TGCGCCAGCAGCTTGGAGAGTGGAGGGGCCTACGAGCAGTACTTC
TRBV7-9,NA,TRBJ2-3,TRBD2,CASSRLTSVTTDTQYF,TGTGCCAGCTCGCGACTGACTAGCGTAACCACAGATACGCAGTATTTT
TRBV5-1,NA,TRBJ2-1,TRBD2,CASSLGAGGSYNEQFF,TGCGCCAGCAGCTTGGGGGCGGGAGGCTCCTACAATGAGCAGTTCTTC
TRBV9,NA,TRBJ2-7,NA,CASSVEGHSYEQYF,TGTGCCAGCAGCGTAGAAGGACATTCCTACGAGCAGTACTTC
TRBV19,NA,TRBJ2-2,NA,CASSMYRAGELFF,TGTGCCAGTAGTATGTACCGGGCCGGGGAGCTGTTTTTT
TRBV2,NA,TRBJ2-1,NA,CASQLANNEQFF,TGTGCCAGCCAGCTAGCGAACAATGAGCAGTTCTTC
TRBV5-4,NA,TRBJ1-3,TRBD1,CASSLDRGVGNTIYF,TGTGCCAGCAGCTTGGACAGGGGTGTCGGAAACACCATATATTTT
TRBV3-1/TRBV3-2,NA,TRBJ1-2,NA,CASSHLALRGLGGYTF,TGTGCCAGCAGCCACCTCGCCCTGAGAGGGTTAGGCGGCTACACCTTC
TRBV3-1/TRBV3-2,NA,TRBJ2-1,NA,CASSPLGDEQFF,TGTGCCAGCAGCCCCCTAGGAGATGAGCAGTTCTTC